Described below is a single T cell receptor (beta chain) sequence and its context. This specimen belongs to a study of Graves' ophthalmopathy and Graves' hyperthyroidism. The authors amplified TCR beta CDR3 regions, and they did so from RNA transcripts for repertoire sequencing. The library came from an HTBI-primed first-round RT-PCR and a second-round multiplex PCR. TCRdb itself ran the multiplex PCR reads through MiXCR, one entry per CDR3 protein. The top ten hold around 3% of the sample, which has hundreds of thousands of distinct CDR3 sequences, approximately 39% seen once. Trimming shortened V by 1 base and J by 9 bases, and 6 bases separated the two germline ends. This CDR3 has 12 residues. CDR1 is SGHAT and CDR2 is FQNNGV in the germline V gene. PBMCs were density-gradient isolated from roughly 10 ml fresh blood.

The receptor's source is an adult man with Graves' ophthalmopathy. V usage is TRBV11-2 and J usage is TRBJ2-2; D is unclear. Sequenced sample: peripheral blood. The CDR3 bases are TGTGCCAGCAGCTTAGCCTCTAGGGAGCTGTTTTTT. This translates into CASSLASRELFF.